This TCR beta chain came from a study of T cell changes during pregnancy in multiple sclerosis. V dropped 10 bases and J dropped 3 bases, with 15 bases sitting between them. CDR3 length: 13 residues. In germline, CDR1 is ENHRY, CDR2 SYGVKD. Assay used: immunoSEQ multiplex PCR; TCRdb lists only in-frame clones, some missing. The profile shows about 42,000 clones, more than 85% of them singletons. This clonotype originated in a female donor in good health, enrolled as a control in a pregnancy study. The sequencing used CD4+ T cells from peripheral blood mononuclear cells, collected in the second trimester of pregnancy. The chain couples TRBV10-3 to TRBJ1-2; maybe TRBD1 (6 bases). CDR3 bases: TGTGCCACCGGGAGGGGGGCTGACTATGGCTACACCTTC. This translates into CATGRGADYGYTF.